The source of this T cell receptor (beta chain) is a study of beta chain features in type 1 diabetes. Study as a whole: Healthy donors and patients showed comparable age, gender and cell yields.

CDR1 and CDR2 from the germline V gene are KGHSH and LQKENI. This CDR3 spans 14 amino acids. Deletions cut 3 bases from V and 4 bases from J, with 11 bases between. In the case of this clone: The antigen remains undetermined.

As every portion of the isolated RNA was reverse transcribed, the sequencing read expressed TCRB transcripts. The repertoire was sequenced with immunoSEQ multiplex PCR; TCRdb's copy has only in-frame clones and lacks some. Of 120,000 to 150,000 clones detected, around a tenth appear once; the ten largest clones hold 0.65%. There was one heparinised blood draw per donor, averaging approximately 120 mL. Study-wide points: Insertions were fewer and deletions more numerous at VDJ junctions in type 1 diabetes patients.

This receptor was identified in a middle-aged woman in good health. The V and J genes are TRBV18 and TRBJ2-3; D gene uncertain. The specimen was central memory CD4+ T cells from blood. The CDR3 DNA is TGTGCCAGCTCACCCCCCGCCGCAGCAGATACGCAGTATTTT. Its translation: CASSPPAAADTQYF. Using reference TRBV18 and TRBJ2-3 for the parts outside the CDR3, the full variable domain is NAGVMQNPRHLVRRRGQEARLRCSPMKGHSHVYWYRQLPEEGLKFMVYLQKENIIDESGMPKERFSAEFPKEGPSILRIQQVVRGDSAAYFCASSPPAAADTQYFGPGTRLTVL.